This TCR beta chain was documented in a study of blood T cell repertoires in COVID-19. Background on the study: Samples of COVID-19 (acute and convalescent) were obtained from the United States, Italy and Spain.

Per the original methods: Reference gene primer amplification yielded estimated nucleated cell counts. Data came from immunoSEQ multiplex PCR; TCRdb stores just in-frame clones and leaves some out. Clone size and the V and J calls come from that table; the DNA yielded D and trimming. The sample yields 150,000 or so clones, around 80% seen once. Trimming left V 4 bases short and J 0 bases short, with 12 bases between. This CDR3 has 15 amino acids. Germline values: CDR1 SGDLS, CDR2 YYNGEE. Study members were between roughly 18 and 89 years old and lived in 25 or so US regions. Allocation to cohorts depended on clinical history reported by the participants.

The TCR comes from a woman aged 45-65 years who had recovered from COVID-19. The source material was PBMCs or T cells enriched from blood (not recorded which). J is TRBJ2-3 and V is TRBV9, with D unresolved. CDR3: CASSSRGTSTDTQYF. The CDR3 bases are TGTGCCAGCAGCTCACGAGGTACTAGCACAGATACGCAGTATTTT. The complete variable domain, with remaining parts taken from reference TRBV9 and TRBJ2-3, reads DSGVTQTPKHLITATGQRVTLRCSPRSGDLSVYWYQQSLDQGLQFLIQYYNGEERAKGNILERFSAQQFPDLHSELNLSSLELGDSALYFCASSSRGTSTDTQYFGPGTRLTVL.